The entry below gives a single TCR beta chain sequence along with its context. The data were obtained in a study of technical replicates of blood from a few donors. The repertoire was sequenced with immunoSEQ multiplex PCR; TCRdb's copy has only in-frame clones and lacks some. The sample holds fewer than 75,000 clones, approximately 90% seen once. Germline loops: CDR1 MNHNY, CDR2 SVGAGI (reference sequence). CDR3 length equals 14 residues. Trimming removed 1 base at V and 6 bases at J, with 10 bases between. This receptor was identified in a human donor in good health. Some clones in this sample may be carry-over from other donors' samples. What was sequenced was PBMCs. V and J are TRBV6-6 and TRBJ2-1, with a possible D match to TRBD2 (7 bases). The CDR3 DNA reads TGTGCCAGCAGTTACTTGAGGGGGGGCAATGAGCAGTTCTTC. This codes for CASSYLRGGNEQFF.